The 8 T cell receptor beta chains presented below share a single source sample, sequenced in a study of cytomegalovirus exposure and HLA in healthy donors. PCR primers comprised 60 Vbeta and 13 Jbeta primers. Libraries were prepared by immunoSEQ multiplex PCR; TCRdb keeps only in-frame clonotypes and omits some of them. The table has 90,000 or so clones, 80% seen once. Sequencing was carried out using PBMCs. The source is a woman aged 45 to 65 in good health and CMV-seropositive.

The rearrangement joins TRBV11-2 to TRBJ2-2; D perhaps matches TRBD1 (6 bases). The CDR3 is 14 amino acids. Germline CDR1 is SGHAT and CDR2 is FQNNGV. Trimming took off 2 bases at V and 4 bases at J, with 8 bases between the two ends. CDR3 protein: CASSLKQGTGELFF. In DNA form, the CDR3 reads TGTGCCAGCAGCTTAAAACAGGGCACCGGGGAGCTGTTTTTT.

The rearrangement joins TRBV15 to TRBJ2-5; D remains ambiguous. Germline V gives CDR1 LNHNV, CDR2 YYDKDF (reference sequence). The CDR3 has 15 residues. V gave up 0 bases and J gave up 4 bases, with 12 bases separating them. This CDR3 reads CATSRDRGRRETQYF. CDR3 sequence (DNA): TGTGCCACCAGCAGAGATAGAGGTCGGCGAGAGACCCAGTACTTC.

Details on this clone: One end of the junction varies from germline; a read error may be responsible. CDR3 sequence (DNA): TGTGCCAACAGTTTGCTCGGGGCCGGGGAGCTGTTTTTT. Its translation is CANSLLGAGELFF. This chain connects TRBV28 to TRBJ2-2; D may be TRBD2 (5 bases). Germline CDR1 MDHEN, CDR2 SYDVKM. CDR3 size: 13 residues.

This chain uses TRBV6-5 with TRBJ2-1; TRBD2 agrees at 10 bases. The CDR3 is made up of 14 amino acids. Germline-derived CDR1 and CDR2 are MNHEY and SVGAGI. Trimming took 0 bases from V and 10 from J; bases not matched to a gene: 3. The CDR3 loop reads CASSYSASGGEQFF. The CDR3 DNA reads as TGTGCCAGCAGTTACTCGGCTAGCGGGGGAGAGCAGTTCTTC.

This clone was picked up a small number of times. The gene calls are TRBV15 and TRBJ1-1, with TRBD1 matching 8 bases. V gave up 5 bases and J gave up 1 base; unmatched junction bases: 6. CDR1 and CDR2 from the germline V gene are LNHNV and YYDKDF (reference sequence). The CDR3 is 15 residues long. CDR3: CATSDLGQGNTEAFF. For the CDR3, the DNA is TGTGCCACCAGCGATTTAGGACAGGGGAACACTGAAGCTTTCTTT.

CDR3 in DNA: TGTGCCAGCAGCTTGGCGGTTCAAGAGACCCAGTACTTC. Translation: CASSLAVQETQYF. J is TRBJ2-5 and V is TRBV11-2; D is ambiguous. This CDR3 comprises 13 residues. Germline CDR1 and CDR2: SGHAT and FQNNGV. V lost 3 bases and J 2 bases, leaving 7 bases between the germline ends.

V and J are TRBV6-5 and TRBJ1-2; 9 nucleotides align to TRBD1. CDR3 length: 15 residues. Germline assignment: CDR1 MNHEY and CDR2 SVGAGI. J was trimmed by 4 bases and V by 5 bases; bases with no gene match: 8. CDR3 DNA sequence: TGTGCCAGCAGTCAGCAGGGACAGGGAGGCTATGGCTACACCTTC. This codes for CASSQQGQGGYGYTF.

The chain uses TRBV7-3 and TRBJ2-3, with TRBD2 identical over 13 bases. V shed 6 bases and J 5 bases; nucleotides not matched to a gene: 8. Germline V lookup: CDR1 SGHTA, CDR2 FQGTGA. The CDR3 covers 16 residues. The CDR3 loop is CASSSLAGGPKDTQYF. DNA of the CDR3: TGTGCCAGCAGTTCACTAGCGGGGGGGCCGAAAGATACGCAGTATTTT.